Listed below are T cell receptor beta chains from one sample, sequenced in a study of spatial heterogeneity in lung cancer. TCRdb called the 5' RACE reads again in MiXCR, with one record for every CDR3 protein. The sample lists tens of thousands of distinct CDR3 sequences; roughly a fifth were seen once. Material: PBMCs, obtained at follow-up. The receptors were sampled from a male donor with early-stage non-small cell lung cancer. Both conserved end residues are part of each CDR3. Each record gives: clone size, V gene, D gene, J gene, CDR3 DNA, CDR3 protein. D genes are given only for firm matches. Clone size is given for some rows only: seen once, a few or many times, or a class if the clone is expanded.

size: few; V: TRBV19; D: TRBD1; J: TRBJ1-1; DNA: TGTGCCAGTAGTGCCCTAGGACAGGGAAGAACTGAAGCTTTCTTT; CDR3: CASSALGQGRTEAFF
size: many; V: TRBV12-3/TRBV12-4; D: .; J: TRBJ1-5; DNA: TGTGCCAGCAGTTTAGGGCCCGATCAGCCCCAGCATTTT; CDR3: CASSLGPDQPQHF
size: few; V: TRBV5-4; D: .; J: TRBJ2-7; DNA: TGTGCCAGCAGCGGGGTCGCCGGGTCGAACTACGAGCAGTACTTC; CDR3: CASSGVAGSNYEQYF
size: many; V: TRBV12-3/TRBV12-4; D: .; J: TRBJ2-1; DNA: TGTGCCAGCACTTTGGACAAGCAGCAGTTCTTC; CDR3: CASTLDKQQFF
size: once; V: TRBV6-6; D: TRBD1; J: TRBJ1-1; DNA: TGTGCCAGCAGCCAGGGGGCCCTCACTGAAGCTTTCTTT; CDR3: CASSQGALTEAFF
size: few; V: TRBV20-1; D: .; J: TRBJ2-3; DNA: TGCAGTGCCAAATCCGCCCTAGGCACAGATACGCAGTATTTT; CDR3: CSAKSALGTDTQYF
size: .; V: TRBV15; D: TRBD1; J: TRBJ1-2; DNA: TGTGCCACCAGCACGAAACAGGGGTCAAGGAACTATGGCTACACCTTC; CDR3: CATSTKQGSRNYGYTF
size: .; V: TRBV11-2; D: .; J: TRBJ2-5; DNA: TGTGCCAGCAGCCGGGCAGGGCGGGAGACCCAGTACTTC; CDR3: CASSRAGRETQYF
size: few; V: TRBV20-1; D: TRBD1; J: TRBJ1-1; DNA: TGCAGTGCTAGACGTACAGGGGGGAGGACTGAAGCTTTCTTT; CDR3: CSARRTGGRTEAFF
size: .; V: TRBV4-1; D: .; J: TRBJ2-3; DNA: TGCGCCAGCAGCCAAGGGATCCGCACAGATACGCAGTATTTT; CDR3: CASSQGIRTDTQYF
size: .; V: TRBV3-1; D: .; J: TRBJ2-2; DNA: TGTGCCAGCAGGCAAACAGCGTTAAACACCGGGGAGCTGTTTTTT; CDR3: CASRQTALNTGELFF
size: .; V: TRBV2; D: TRBD2; J: TRBJ2-7; DNA: TGTGTCAGCAGTGAAGCGGTGGGACTAGCGCGGATTTACGAGCAGTACTTC; CDR3: CVSSEAVGLARIYEQYF
size: .; V: TRBV20-1; D: TRBD1; J: TRBJ1-5; DNA: TGCAGTGCTAGAGATCCCGGCAGGGGGGACCAGCCCCAGCATTTT; CDR3: CSARDPGRGDQPQHF
size: .; V: TRBV5-1; D: TRBD1; J: TRBJ2-7; DNA: TGCGCCAGCAGCAAAGGGACAGCCTATTCCTACGAGCAGTACTTC; CDR3: CASSKGTAYSYEQYF
size: few; V: TRBV2; D: TRBD1; J: TRBJ1-3; DNA: TGTGCCAGCAGTGTCGACAGGGGGCTGGCCGGAAACACCATATATTTT; CDR3: CASSVDRGLAGNTIYF
size: few; V: TRBV14; D: .; J: TRBJ1-4; DNA: TGTGCCAGCAGCCAAGTGAGGACGGAAGGACTGTTTTTT; CDR3: CASSQVRTEGLFF
size: few; V: TRBV6-1; D: .; J: TRBJ1-5; DNA: TGTGCCAGCAGTTCTTTGGGACAGCCCCAGCATTTT; CDR3: CASSSLGQPQHF
size: many; V: TRBV18; D: TRBD2; J: TRBJ2-1; DNA: TGTGCCAGCTCACCCCTAGCGGGAAGCTCCTACAATGAGCAGTTCTTC; CDR3: CASSPLAGSSYNEQFF
size: many; V: TRBV29-1; D: TRBD2; J: TRBJ2-5; DNA: TGCAGCGGTAGGACTAGCGGATACCAAGAGACCCAGTACTTC; CDR3: CSGRTSGYQETQYF
size: many; V: TRBV24-1; D: .; J: TRBJ1-1; DNA: TGTGCCGACCTCGAACGGACCGCTCAGAACACTGAAGCTTTCTTT; CDR3: CADLERTAQNTEAFF
size: few; V: TRBV6-1; D: .; J: TRBJ2-2; DNA: TGTGCCAGCAGTGATACGGTCAGGGAGCTGTTTTTT; CDR3: CASSDTVRELFF
size: .; V: TRBV23-1; D: .; J: TRBJ1-5; DNA: TGCGCCAGCAGTCAACCAACAGGGAATCAGCCCCAGCATTTT; CDR3: CASSQPTGNQPQHF
size: .; V: TRBV9; D: .; J: TRBJ1-1; DNA: TGTGCCAGCAGCGTAGTCAGGGGAACGAACACTGAAGCTTTCTTT; CDR3: CASSVVRGTNTEAFF
size: few; V: TRBV6-5; D: .; J: TRBJ2-3; DNA: TGTGCCAGCAGTGCCGCCCCGGGGCAAGAACAGTATTTT; CDR3: CASSAAPGQEQYF
size: few; V: TRBV5-5; D: TRBD1; J: TRBJ1-5; DNA: TGTGCCAGCAGTTCCGGACAGGAAAATCAGCCCCAGCATTTT; CDR3: CASSSGQENQPQHF
size: .; V: TRBV20-1; D: .; J: TRBJ2-3; DNA: TGCAGTGCTAGTAACGGACGATCCACAGATACGCAGTATTTT; CDR3: CSASNGRSTDTQYF
size: .; V: TRBV5-1; D: .; J: TRBJ1-1; DNA: TGCGCCAGCACAGGACGGATAGGCACTGAAGCTTTCTTT; CDR3: CASTGRIGTEAFF
size: few; V: TRBV20-1; D: .; J: TRBJ1-5; DNA: TGCAGTGCTAGAGATGAAGGCCAGGGACGGCATTTT; CDR3: CSARDEGQGRHF
size: .; V: TRBV20-1; D: TRBD2; J: TRBJ2-7; DNA: TGCAGTGTTATAGCGGGTGGGGTGCGCGAGCAGTACTTC; CDR3: CSVIAGGVREQYF